The entry that follows covers one T cell receptor beta chain sequence. The table came from immunoSEQ multiplex PCR; TCRdb's copy has only in-frame clones and leaves some out. Of approximately 30,000 clones detected, more than 75% appear once; the ten largest clones hold around 1.1%. The data were taken from a study of T cells in narcolepsy. CDR3 length: 13 amino acids. V was shortened by 0 bases and J by 9 bases, with 6 bases between the two germline ends. Looked up from germline, CDR1 is LNHNV and CDR2 is YYDKDF (reference sequence). The V call is TRBV15, the J call TRBJ1-6, with D hard to call. The source of this sequence is a human donor with narcolepsy. What was sequenced was CD45RA- memory CD4+ T cells from PBMCs. The CDR3 DNA sequence: TGTGCCACCAGCAGAGAATTGGGTTCACCCCTCCACTTT. This gives the protein CATSRELGSPLHF. The full variable domain, with the rest looked up from reference TRBV15 and TRBJ1-6, is DAMVIQNPRYQVTQFGKPVTLSCSQTLNHNVMYWYQQKSSQAPKLLFHYYDKDFNNEADTPDNFQSRRPNTSFCFLDIRSPGLGDTAMYLCATSRELGSPLHFGNGTRLTVT.